These 28 T cell receptor beta chains originate from one sample sequenced in a study of blood T cell repertoires in COVID-19. Data came from immunoSEQ multiplex PCR; TCRdb stores just in-frame clones and leaves some out. The sample contains fewer than 85,000 clones, 75% to 90% of which appear only once. Sequences were obtained from peripheral blood. The source is a man aged 45-60 years with active COVID-19.

For the CDR3, the DNA is TGCGCCAGCAGCCGGGGACAGATGAACACTGAAGCTTTCTTT. It encodes CASSRGQMNTEAFF. The chain couples TRBV5-1 to TRBJ1-1; 7 bases line up with TRBD1. CDR1 SGHRS and CDR2 YFSETQ come from the germline V gene. CDR3 size: 14 residues. The trim removed 4 bases at V and 0 bases at J, leaving 3 bases unmatched.

This chain connects TRBV4-3 to TRBJ1-2; no firm D call. This CDR3 is built from 15 residues. Germline CDR1 is LGHNA and CDR2 is YSLEER. Between the trimmed V and J ends, which lost 0 bases and 1 base, there was a span of 9 bases. The CDR3 DNA reads as TGCGCCAGCAGCCAAGATTTTGGACTTAACTATGGCTACACCTTC. It translates to CASSQDFGLNYGYTF.

This chain links TRBV29-1 with TRBJ2-3; D is unclear. The CDR3 sequence is 10 residues long. Trimming took off 5 bases at V and 10 bases at J, with 10 bases between the two ends. The germline gives CDR1 SQVTM, CDR2 ANQGSEA. DNA for the CDR3: TGCAGCGTTTACGTTCGCGCGCAGTATTTT. Its translation is CSVYVRAQYF.

This rearrangement joins TRBV7-3 to TRBJ1-1, with 8 bases matching TRBD1. The V and J ends lost 3 bases and 0 bases, in that order; junction bases with no gene match: 0. Germline values: CDR1 SGHTA, CDR2 FQGTGA. There are 14 residues in the CDR3. CDR3 nucleotide sequence: TGTGCCAGCAGCTTGACAGGGGTGAACACTGAAGCTTTCTTT. It specifies CASSLTGVNTEAFF.

The V and J genes are TRBV7-3 and TRBJ2-7; 14 bases line up with TRBD2. There are 16 residues in the CDR3. J was trimmed by 7 bases and V by 4 bases; bases with no gene match: 9. Germline values: CDR1 SGHTA, CDR2 FQGTGA. The CDR3 region has the DNA TGTGCCAGCAGCTCTAGACTAGCGGGAGGGCCACAAGAGCAGTACTTC. It is translated as CASSSRLAGGPQEQYF.

The chain joins TRBV19 to TRBJ1-1; D possibly corresponds to TRBD1 (5 bases). The ends were cut back, 0 bases at V and 6 bases at J, with 11 bases in the middle. This CDR3 is built from 14 residues. Germline values: CDR1 LNHDA, CDR2 SQIVND (reference sequence). As DNA, the CDR3 is TGTGCCAGTAGTATAGATAACGCGGGGGCTGAAGCTTTCTTT. Amino acid sequence: CASSIDNAGAEAFF.

The chain has TRBV6-5 and TRBJ1-4; the D is unclear. Deletions cut 7 bases from V and 0 bases from J, with 12 bases between. CDR1 is MNHEY and CDR2 is SVGAGI in the germline V gene. CDR3 length: 15 amino acids. The CDR3 here is CASTPSVPTNEKLFF. CDR3 bases: TGTGCCAGCACTCCTTCAGTTCCAACTAATGAAAAACTGTTTTTT.

The genes are TRBV18 and TRBJ2-2; tentatively, D is TRBD1 (6 bases). Germline loops: CDR1 KGHSH, CDR2 LQKENI. The V end was cut by 5 bases, the J end by 8 bases, with 12 bases between. The CDR3 has 13 amino acids. The CDR3 is CASSDSGTGELFF. CDR3 nucleotide sequence: TGTGCCAGCTCAGATTCCGGGACAGGGGAGCTGTTTTTT.

The genes are TRBV27 and TRBJ2-7; no reliable D call. Per germline, CDR1 MNHEY and CDR2 SMNVEV (reference sequence). This CDR3 has 15 amino acids. Between the trimmed V and J ends, which lost 0 bases and 5 bases, there was a span of 14 bases. The CDR3 nucleotides read TGTGCCAGCAGTTTATCGCATCCCCGACAAGACGAGCAGTACTTC. Translated, it gives CASSLSHPRQDEQYF.

This chain links TRBV11-2 with TRBJ2-4; D gene uncertain. Trimming took 4 bases from V and 15 from J, leaving 19 bases between them. This CDR3 comprises 13 residues. CDR1 SGHAT and CDR2 FQNNGV come from the germline V gene. This CDR3 reads CASSSSGSHIPYF. In DNA, the CDR3 is TGTGCCAGCAGCTCCTCCGGGTCTCACATCCCGTACTTC.

The chain uses TRBV20-1 and TRBJ2-7; D is possibly TRBD2 (6 bases). The CDR3 extends over 11 amino acids. The V end lost 8 bases, the J end lost 4 bases, and 12 bases lay between the germline ends. Germline values: CDR1 DFQATT, CDR2 SNEGSKA (reference sequence). CDR3 DNA sequence: TGCAGTTGTAGCGGACCATACGAGCAGTACTTC. This encodes CSCSGPYEQYF.

This clone was observed a few times. The genes are TRBV9 and TRBJ2-3; 8 positions match TRBD1. With V trimmed by 4 bases and J by 3 bases, 7 bases remained unmatched. Germline V lookup: CDR1 SGDLS, CDR2 YYNGEE. The length of the CDR3 is 15 residues. The CDR3 bases are TGTGCCAGCAGCATGACAGGGGATGGGACAGATACGCAGTATTTT. Translated: CASSMTGDGTDTQYF.

V and J are TRBV5-1 and TRBJ2-7, with unresolved D. The CDR3 extends over 14 amino acids. V was shortened by 0 bases and J by 5 bases, with 12 bases between the two germline ends. Looked up from germline, CDR1 is SGHRS and CDR2 is YFSETQ. DNA of the CDR3: TGCGCCAGCAGCTTGGGCCTCGGAGTCGACGAGCAGTACTTC. It is translated as CASSLGLGVDEQYF.

The rearrangement uses TRBV2 and TRBJ2-2; D might be TRBD2 (6 bases). Germline V gene data show CDR1 as SNHLY and CDR2 as FYNNEI. Trimming cost V 2 bases and J 6 bases, with 10 bases left between them. The CDR3 length is 14 residues. As DNA, the CDR3 is TGTGCCAGCAGTGAAATTTGGGGGGCCGGGGAGCTGTTTTTT. As protein: CASSEIWGAGELFF.

The rearrangement links TRBV27 to TRBJ2-2; 7 nucleotides match TRBD1. Germline CDR1 reads MNHEY; CDR2 reads SMNVEV (reference sequence). With V trimmed by 5 bases and J by 4 bases, 10 bases remained unmatched. The CDR3 loop spans 16 amino acids. The CDR3 here is CASSKGALAGTGELFF. The CDR3 region has the DNA TGTGCCAGCAGTAAGGGGGCCCTGGCGGGCACCGGGGAGCTGTTTTTT.

The rearrangement joins TRBV19 to TRBJ2-7; TRBD1 might be the D (5 bases). This CDR3 contains 12 residues. V was trimmed by 7 bases and J by 7 bases, leaving 14 bases between them. Germline V gene lookup returns CDR1 LNHDA and CDR2 SQIVND (reference sequence). The CDR3 reads CASMNRLGEQYF. CDR3 in DNA: TGTGCCAGTATGAACAGGCTTGGGGAGCAGTACTTC.

This clone came up once. The rearrangement uses TRBV19 and TRBJ2-7, with TRBD2 matching 8 bases. Unmatched junction bases numbered 6, after V lost 8 bases and J lost 9 bases. The CDR3 is 11 amino acids. The V gene's germline CDR1 is LNHDA and CDR2 SQIVND (reference sequence). The CDR3 protein is CASRAGVRQYF. CDR3 in DNA: TGTGCCAGTCGAGCGGGAGTAAGGCAGTACTTC.

This clone appeared a few times. The chain links TRBV5-1 to TRBJ1-1; D not certain. The CDR3 length is 13 residues. With 0 bases removed from V and 1 base from J, the gap between germline ends came to 4 bases. Per germline, CDR1 SGHRS and CDR2 YFSETQ. The CDR3 nucleotides are TGCGCCAGCAGCTTGGCCGGGAACACTGAAGCTTTCTTT. The encoded protein is CASSLAGNTEAFF.

J is TRBJ1-2 and V is TRBV7-2, with TRBD1 identical over 7 bases. Germline CDR1 SGHTA, CDR2 FQGNSA. This CDR3 has 15 amino acids. The trim removed 5 bases at V and 2 bases at J, leaving 8 bases unmatched. The DNA for the CDR3 is TGTGCCAGCAGCCCAATCCGGGACAGAAACTATGGCTACACCTTC. Translating it yields CASSPIRDRNYGYTF.

The CDR3 is CASNGLAGDTQYF. In DNA, the CDR3 is TGTGCCAGCAATGGGTTAGCTGGAGATACGCAGTATTTT. The chain recombines TRBV2 with TRBJ2-3; D unclear. Germline V lookup: CDR1 SNHLY, CDR2 FYNNEI. The V and J ends lost 7 bases and 5 bases respectively, with 13 bases between them. The CDR3 has 13 residues.

The chain recombines TRBV12-5 with TRBJ1-4; a possible D gene is TRBD1 (6 bases). The CDR3 spans 17 residues. From germline, CDR1 is LGHNT and CDR2 FRNRAP. V was shortened by 5 bases and J by 3 bases, with 19 bases between the two germline ends. This CDR3 is CASGILQGYLANEKLFF. DNA of the CDR3: TGTGCTAGTGGTATCTTACAGGGTTACTTAGCTAATGAAAAACTGTTTTTT.

V is TRBV7-9 and J is TRBJ1-2; no definite D call. In germline, CDR1 is SEHNR, CDR2 FQNEAQ (reference sequence). Trimming pared 0 bases from V and 1 base from J, leaving 12 bases between. CDR3 length equals 16 residues. CDR3 sequence: CASSLAGRFLNYGYTF. The CDR3 bases are TGTGCCAGCAGCTTAGCGGGCAGATTCCTTAACTATGGCTACACCTTC.

This clone showed up just once. This chain's CDR3 is CASSPPRAYGYTF. The CDR3 DNA follows: TGTGCCAGCAGCCCGCCCAGGGCCTATGGCTACACCTTC. V and J are TRBV7-9 and TRBJ1-2; possible D gene TRBD1, 5 bases. The CDR3 runs to 13 residues. The germline gives CDR1 SEHNR, CDR2 FQNEAQ (reference sequence). The germline V and J ends were trimmed by 5 bases and 4 bases, with 11 bases remaining between them.

V is TRBV6-5 and J is TRBJ1-2; TRBD1 matches at 7 bases. This CDR3 is built from 11 residues. The J segment lost 8 bases and the V segment lost 6 bases, leaving 3 bases of the junction unmatched. Germline loops: CDR1 MNHEY, CDR2 SVGAGI. The CDR3 sequence is CASRRQGGYTF. CDR3 DNA: TGTGCCAGCAGACGACAGGGCGGCTACACCTTC.

The chain couples TRBV27 to TRBJ2-1, with a tentative D call TRBD2 (6 bases). The germline V gene encodes CDR1 MNHEY and CDR2 SMNVEV (reference sequence). Trimming pared 3 bases from V and 0 bases from J, leaving 9 bases between. This CDR3 has 15 residues. CDR3 in DNA: TGTGCCAGCAGTTTCGCCGGGAGCTCCTACAATGAGCAGTTCTTC. It codes for CASSFAGSSYNEQFF.

The rearrangement uses TRBV18 and TRBJ1-2, with TRBD1 matching 10 bases. With 2 bases clipped from V and 4 bases from J, the junction kept 16 bases outside the gene matches. From germline, CDR1 is KGHSH and CDR2 LQKENI. The CDR3 runs 19 residues. CDR3 residues: CASSPLRPGQGRVLYGYTF. The CDR3 nucleotides read TGTGCCAGCTCACCATTGAGGCCGGGACAGGGGAGGGTCCTCTATGGCTACACCTTC. The full variable domain, its missing parts supplied by reference TRBV18 and TRBJ1-2, is NAGVMQNPRHLVRRRGQEARLRCSPMKGHSHVYWYRQLPEEGLKFMVYLQKENIIDESGMPKERFSAEFPKEGPSILRIQQVVRGDSAAYFCASSPLRPGQGRVLYGYTFGSGTRLTVV.

This clone occurred a few times. The chain carries TRBV19 and TRBJ1-1; D uncertain. The CDR3 spans 11 residues. Per the germline V gene, CDR1 is LNHDA and CDR2 is SQIVND (reference sequence). The V end lost 5 bases, the J end lost 8 bases, and 9 bases lay between the germline ends. This CDR3 is CASSSPQEAFF. CDR3 nucleotides: TGTGCCAGTAGTTCACCTCAGGAAGCTTTCTTT.

The CDR3 region is CASSRAGASTEKLFF. CDR3 sequence (DNA): TGTGCCAGCAGCAGGGCGGGGGCGTCGACTGAAAAACTGTTTTTT. This chain links TRBV5-4 with TRBJ1-4; TRBD1 might be the D (6 bases). The CDR3 length is 15 residues. Per the germline V gene, CDR1 is SGHNT and CDR2 is YYREEE (reference sequence). Trimming left V 4 bases short and J 7 bases short, with 17 bases between.